The source of this TCR beta chain is a study of cytomegalovirus exposure and HLA in healthy donors (dated by TCRdb to 2015 to 2018). Broadly, across the study: According to an earlier analysis of around 600 of the donors, some 180 million T cells yielded 117 million unique TCR beta sequences and 276 Gb of sequence data. Every discovery cohort repertoire had been produced on one sequencing platform. In a later analysis, previously published TCR beta repertoires from 550 to 750 donors were re-analyzed and high-resolution HLA genotyping was added so that TCR occurrence patterns could be studied. The study was designed to test whether signatures of past pathogen exposure could be identified by cataloging public T cell receptors. Rather than drawing on any new phenotypic data, the later analysis identified candidate immune exposures from TCR beta sequences and the way those sequences occurred across donors. Donor age, sex, ethnicity and CMV serostatus were collected together with the repertoire data. Besides the first cohort of approximately 710 subjects, a separate validation cohort made up of 120 different subjects was used. An earlier analysis of fewer than 700 of the donors applied high-throughput TCR beta sequencing to assess whether each TCR beta V gene segment acted as functional or pseudogenic. Typing coverage varied by locus: roughly 629-630 donors for A, B, C, DRB1 and DQB1; some 520 for DQA1; approximately 610 for DPA1; roughly 450 for DPB1. An early release covering roughly 580 HLA-typed donors comprised roughly 300 gigabases of sequencing data and some 79 million unique TCR sequences. HLA typing covered class I and class II loci at four-digit resolution. Genome-wide SNP genotypes for about 65% of the 666 donors were used in a later genetic analysis, which treated that subset as a discovery cohort. Among about 410 genotyped donors of the cohort, an average of approximately 240,000 unique TCR beta nucleotide sequences was sequenced per donor, of which roughly 18% were non-productive. Of the roughly 400 genotyped donors, 75% to 85% were placed in the genetic ancestry cluster associated with self-reported Caucasian donors. Roughly 5 DR-DQ haplotypes were treated as single units for association and clustering because of strong linkage in the cohort. To predict cytomegalovirus infection status, the study brought together high-throughput TCR immunosequencing, statistical association of individual TCRs with disease status, and machine learning. Using immunosequencing, the study profiled T cell repertoires from roughly 650 subjects and related those repertoires to cytomegalovirus serostatus.

Study-level results and caveats: Specific HLA alleles were associated with 15,000 to 20,000 TCR beta sequences at a false discovery rate of 0.05 in a later analysis. Immune exposure information for the cohort was limited to CMV serostatus. This cohort had only TCR beta chains sequenced, and the lack of alpha or paired-chain data limited which features could be detected. A further reported finding was that TCR beta sequences accurately predicted the HLA-A and HLA-B alleles for most subjects in the first cohort. In a later analysis, the rate of TCR association differed among HLA loci, with DRB1 alleles having the most associated TCRs and HLA-C alleles having the fewest. In a later genetic analysis, fewer N-insertions in productive TCRs were reported among donors in an Asian-associated ancestry cluster than the approximately 630-donor mean. The classifier was reported to diagnose cytomegalovirus status with high specificity and sensitivity in both the original and validation cohorts. A few of the identified cytomegalovirus-associated TCR beta chains were confirmed in vitro to be specific for cytomegalovirus antigens. A later analysis reported that several top co-occurrence clusters appeared linked to parvovirus B19, influenza, CMV and Epstein-Barr virus. The 87-base-pair reads could not distinguish some IMGT-functional V segments, including TRBV6-2 and TRBV6-3, so those segments were excluded. In a later genetic analysis, a missense DCLRE1C variant was associated with V-gene and J-gene trimming of TCR beta chains, and the association was replicated in an independent cohort. According to the authors, the approach could potentially be generalized to other disease states and immunological phenotypes. Broadly in line with IMGT annotations, most TCR beta V segments showed up in productive rearrangements about 87% or about 30% of the time in an earlier analysis of approximately 600 of the donors. Most TCR sequences were seen in very few donors, while some public TCRs were found in many individuals. A total of roughly 160 TCR beta chains were listed by the study as associated with cytomegalovirus. The presence/absence analyses assumed that sequencing depth was roughly uniform across donors, and that assumption may not be true. A later analysis found that most CMV-associated TCR beta chains appeared HLA-restricted, with HLA associations seemingly driven largely by CMV exposure. Assigning TCR associations to individual alleles was difficult when HLA alleles, especially DR and DQ, strongly co-occurred. A cluster of highly shared sequence variants was judged likely to represent a technical artifact of the sequencing pipeline. HLA typing was unavailable for some donors at each locus, so association tests used only the typed subset. Roughly 17 rarely observed V segments, including chromosome 9 orphons, were excluded from the earlier analysis of just under 600 of the donors because counts were too low. Compared with equally common non-associated chains, HLA-associated TCR beta chains in a later analysis were more clonally expanded and had lower generation probabilities. Linkage disequilibrium might explain the correlated functional status among segregating V segments, but an unknown experimental factor could not be ruled out.

The CDR3 has 15 amino acids, counting the end cysteine and phenylalanine. Only the CDR3 DNA is retained, 45 bases long and in frame from the first base. Per the germline V gene, SGHVS is the CDR1 and FNYEAQ is the CDR2. V is clipped by 5 bases and J by 1 base, and the sequence between their germline boundaries is 12 bases long. The method behind the library was the immunoSEQ multiplex PCR assay. A mixture of 60 forward primers for TCR Vbeta segments and 13 reverse primers for TCR Jbeta segments was used in the multiplex PCR. The CDR3 region of rearranged TCR beta genes was amplified from genomic DNA by a multiplex PCR assay. On the Illumina HiSeq System, the amplified TCR beta libraries were sequenced as 87-base-pair reads. As for how the authors treated the data: Across the roughly 670 repertoires, a later analysis counted approximately 83 million unique TCR beta chains, 9.5 million to 12 million of which were shared by at least two donors. Raw reads were error-corrected and collapsed into unique sequences with a nearest-neighbor algorithm that merged closely related sequences to remove PCR and sequencing errors. V, D and J gene segments were assigned by aligning CDR3 sequences to IMGT reference sequences. Each retained sequence needed at least a six-nucleotide match to both a V gene segment and a J gene segment. A rearrangement counted as productive if the CDR3 had no stop codons and remained in frame with V and J, and every other rearrangement counted as non-productive. Following IMGT convention, CDR3 was defined as the stretch from the second conserved V-encoded cysteine to the conserved J-encoded phenylalanine. The earlier analysis of 500 to 650 of the donors excluded any sequence lacking an unambiguous match to a single V gene segment. An earlier analysis of 587 of the donors called V segments functional above 56.7% productive rearrangements and segregating when the between-donor standard deviation exceeded 5%. A statistical classification framework was built for diagnosing cytomegalovirus status from the catalog of TCR beta chain sequences. V and J gene assignment, in a later analysis, came from comparing TCR nucleotide sequences with IMGT/GENE-DB human TR gene sequences. A later analysis assigned CDR3 sequences and most-parsimonious VDJ recombination scenarios with the TCRdist pipeline. A later analysis defined each TCR beta chain by its CDR3 amino acid sequence plus V-gene family, and excluded reads lacking a unique V-gene family. To address suspected cross-contamination and a sequencing artifact, a later analysis removed 592 highly shared, low-generation-probability nucleotide sequences. In a later analysis, a clonal expansion index for each public chain was calculated from normalized within-repertoire ranks of inferred template counts. Generation probabilities in a later analysis came from a VDJ recombination model fitted to out-of-frame rearrangements, and those results were checked against IGoR. Hypergeometric tests were used in a later analysis to score TCR-TCR, TCR-HLA and TCR-CMV co-occurrence, with a repertoire-size bias correction applied to the TCR pairs. False discovery rates were estimated in a later analysis by permuting HLA or CMV assignments 20 times. A later analysis grouped co-occurring TCRs with DBSCAN, adding TCRdist sequence similarity when clustering within HLA-allele-positive subsets. Co-occurrence clustering excluded repertoires with fewer than 30,000 or more than 120,000 public chains, plus five with anomalous nucleotide sharing. Sourced from immuneACCESS, this table was stored by TCRdb with only in-frame sequences that have V and J called. A share of the clones is absent; for the studies checked, an unresolved V gene accounts for under half, and the remainder has no known explanation. That table is the source of V, J and clone size, and D and trimming were worked out from the DNA. Across this sample there are around 200,000 clones, with over 80% seen only once. Over 1.5% of the sample comes from the top ten.

The cohort comprised some 700 healthy bone marrow donors. At the time of sampling, all cohort members were nominally healthy, though unrecorded immune exposures were likely present. The donor was CMV seronegative and belonged to the group of 380 or so seronegative cohort members. A peripheral blood sample was provided by each donor, and peripheral blood mononuclear cells were used for TCR beta sequencing. Genomic DNA was extracted from the blood cell samples with the Qiagen DNeasy Blood Extraction Kit. Of note for this clone: No cognate antigen has been identified for it. Base qualities are not provided; no much larger clone lies one nucleotide away.

The V and J genes are TRBV7-6 and TRBJ2-1; matching of 6 bases hints at TRBD2 as the D gene. The TCR comes from a man in his fifties in good health and CMV-seronegative. Sequenced sample: PBMCs. The CDR3 protein: CASSTSSVSYNEQFF. The sequence in DNA is TGTGCCAGCAGCACCTCTAGCGTGTCCTACAATGAGCAGTTCTTC.